This paragraph covers one TCR beta chain sequence. Its antigen is currently unknown. This sample is drawn from a study of graft-versus-host responses after intestinal transplantation. Trimming cost V 6 bases and J 12 bases; bases outside gene matches: 6. The V gene's germline CDR1 is SEHNR and CDR2 FQNEAQ (reference sequence). The CDR3 spans 13 residues. TCRdb's copy holds only in-frame clones and misses some; the assay was immunoSEQ multiplex PCR. The profile shows around 100,000 clones, 80% to 95% of them singletons. This chain joins TRBV7-9 and TRBJ1-6; 9 bases are shared with TRBD1. The starting material was unstimulated CD8+ T cells sorted from spleen or lymph node cells, obtained before intestinal transplant. The clonotype was recovered from a human donor who received an intestinal transplant. The CDR3 region is CASSWTGDLPLHF. Here the CDR3 DNA reads TGTGCCAGCAGTTGGACAGGGGACCTACCCCTCCACTTT.